Sequencing of this TCR beta chain was carried out in a study of cytomegalovirus exposure and HLA in healthy donors. Here immunoSEQ multiplex PCR was the method, and the copy in TCRdb shows in-frame clones only, minus some. The sample has a few hundred thousand clones; just over 90% are singletons. V lost 4 bases, J lost 1 base, and 4 bases stayed unmatched. The CDR3 has 15 amino acids. The germline V gene has CDR1 SNHLY and CDR2 FYNNEI. The TCR was taken from a woman aged 18-30 years in good health and CMV-seronegative. The J gene is TRBJ2-1, the V gene TRBV2, with 7 positions matching TRBD2. Specimen: PBMCs. This chain's CDR3 is CASSVLAGSYNEQFF. As DNA, the CDR3 is TGTGCCAGCAGTGTGTTAGCGGGTTCCTACAATGAGCAGTTCTTC.